This T cell receptor beta chain stems from a study of T cell responses to AZD1222 COVID-19 vaccine. The study's findings and limits: Clonal diversity may have been underestimated, and the donors were mostly white British, with more females than males.

Assay: immunoSEQ multiplex PCR; the TCRdb copy retains only in-frame clones and omits some. The sample has some 130,000 clones, over 75% seen once. In the case of this clone: Its antigen is unknown.

CDR1 is MDHEN and CDR2 is SYDVKM in the germline V gene. The CDR3 length is 12 residues. The V end lost 11 bases, the J end lost 7 bases, and 15 bases lay between the germline ends. This sequence was found in an adult in good health. This sample comprised peripheral blood, obtained on day 0 of AZD1222 vaccination. The V gene is TRBV28, the J gene TRBJ1-5; maybe TRBD1 (6 bases). The CDR3 sequence: CAGNTGNQPQHF. The DNA for the CDR3 is TGTGCCGGAAATACAGGGAACCAGCCCCAGCATTTT. Filled out from reference TRBV28 and TRBJ1-5, the complete variable domain reads DVKVTQSSRYLVKRTGEKVFLECVQDMDHENMFWYRQDPGLGLRLIYFSYDVKMKEKGDIPEGYSVSREKKERFSLILESASTNQTSMYLCAGNTGNQPQHFGDGTRLSIL.